Each of the 21 T cell receptor beta chains below was sequenced from the same sample in a study of prognosis after radiotherapy for stage I lung cancer. With two-round multiplex PCR, TCR beta CDR3 sequences were amplified from genomic DNA. Primers specific to each TRBV and TRBJ gene were used in first-round PCR. A single record per CDR3 protein comes from TCRdb applying MiXCR to the multiplex PCR reads. Among roughly 14,000 distinct CDR3 sequences listed, 31% were seen once. This specimen was PBMCs, taken before or after stereotactic body radiation therapy (not recorded which). These receptors were taken from a donor older than 45 with non-small cell lung cancer.

This clonotype was recorded at least ten times. V usage is TRBV28 and J usage is TRBJ2-5; D is tentatively TRBD1 or TRBD2 (5 bases each). The CDR3 length is 18 residues. The ends were cut back, 5 bases at V and 5 bases at J, with 27 bases in the middle. Germline values: CDR1 MDHEN, CDR2 SYDVKM. CDR3 sequence reads: CASSPNPSLQGVEETQYF. Written as DNA, the CDR3 is TGTGCCAGCAGTCCTAACCCAAGCCTCCAGGGAGTAGAGGAGACCCAGTACTTC. The full variable domain, completed using reference TRBV28 and TRBJ2-5, is DVKVTQSSRYLVKRTGEKVFLECVQDMDHENMFWYRQDPGLGLRLIYFSYDVKMKEKGDIPEGYSVSREKKERFSLILESASTNQTSMYLCASSPNPSLQGVEETQYFGPGTRLLVL.

This clonotype has at least ten counts. The V gene is TRBV7-8, the J gene TRBJ1-4; 9 nucleotides agree with TRBD1. There are 15 residues in the CDR3. With 5 bases clipped from V and 8 bases from J, the junction kept 9 bases outside the gene matches. Germline assignment: CDR1 SGHVS and CDR2 FQNEAQ. The CDR3 region has the DNA TGTGCCAGCAGCACGTACAGGGGACAGGGAGAAAAACTGTTTTTT. Its translation: CASSTYRGQGEKLFF.

This clonotype was detected many times. The chain combines TRBV15 with TRBJ1-3; D possibly corresponds to TRBD1 (5 bases). Germline CDR1 and CDR2: LNHNV and YYDKDF (reference sequence). The CDR3 totals 15 residues. V was clipped by 8 bases and J by 2 bases, with 16 bases between them. The CDR3: CATAQGGGAGNTIYF. The CDR3 bases are TGTGCCACCGCCCAGGGTGGAGGTGCTGGAAACACCATATATTTT.

The chain has TRBV19 and TRBJ2-2; 9 bases line up with TRBD1. The CDR3 loop spans 16 amino acids. Trimming took 2 bases from V and 5 from J; bases not matched to a gene: 6. CDR1 and CDR2 (germline): LNHDA, SQIVND (reference sequence). In nucleotides, the CDR3 is TGTGCCAGTAGTATAAGGGGACAGGGAGGAACCGGGGAGCTGTTTTTT. Translated, it gives CASSIRGQGGTGELFF.

This clonotype was observed many times. V usage is TRBV7-8 and J usage is TRBJ2-7; 11 nucleotides agree with TRBD1. Germline loops: CDR1 SGHVS, CDR2 FQNEAQ. The ends lost 1 base at V and 3 bases at J; junction bases unmatched: 2. This CDR3 has 15 amino acids. Here the CDR3 reads CASSLDGTGGYEQYF. The CDR3 nucleotides read TGTGCCAGCAGCTTAGACGGGACAGGGGGCTACGAGCAGTACTTC.

Notes on this clonotype: With only one base between it and a far larger clone, this is likely a read error. The rearrangement links TRBV7-9 to TRBJ2-7; D is possibly TRBD1 (5 bases). The V end was cut by 7 bases, the J end by 4 bases, with 17 bases between. This CDR3 contains 14 residues. The germline gives CDR1 SEHNR, CDR2 FQNEAQ (reference sequence). The CDR3 is CASISVAGPYEQYF. DNA for the CDR3: TGTGCCAGCATCTCCGTGGCAGGGCCGTACGAGCAGTACTTC.

By sample share, this clonotype is medium-sized (0.01 to 0.1%). V is TRBV2 and J is TRBJ2-3; 7 nucleotides align to TRBD1. The trim removed 6 bases at V and 2 bases at J, leaving 5 bases unmatched. Germline V gene lookup returns CDR1 SNHLY and CDR2 FYNNEI. The CDR3 extends over 14 amino acids. The CDR3 DNA reads TGTGCCAGCAGCCCGGACAGGACCACAGATACGCAGTATTTT. Protein sequence: CASSPDRTTDTQYF.

This clonotype was seen repeatedly, ten times or more. The CDR3 sequence: CASSVQVNTEAFF. The CDR3 DNA reads TGTGCCAGCAGTGTACAGGTTAACACTGAAGCTTTCTTT. V is TRBV27 and J is TRBJ1-1, with D tentatively TRBD1 (5 bases). Trimming took off 5 bases at V and 2 bases at J, with 9 bases between the two ends. Germline CDR1 MNHEY, CDR2 SMNVEV (reference sequence). The CDR3 sequence is 13 residues long.

This clonotype is labeled as medium-sized. The chain has TRBV20-1 and TRBJ2-7; 10 bases match TRBD2. CDR1 and CDR2 from the germline V gene are DFQATT and SNEGSKA (reference sequence). With 5 bases clipped from V and 4 bases from J, the junction kept 8 bases outside the gene matches. The CDR3 is made up of 14 amino acids. The CDR3 sequence: CSAPEAGGPYEQYF. CDR3 coding DNA: TGCAGTGCTCCGGAAGCGGGAGGGCCGTACGAGCAGTACTTC.

In its sample, this clonotype was seen many times. The V and J genes are TRBV18 and TRBJ2-3; D is unclear. V lost 3 bases and J lost 6, with 7 bases in between. This CDR3 region has 12 residues. Looked up from germline, CDR1 is KGHSH and CDR2 is LQKENI. The CDR3 reads CASSPRPDTQYF. CDR3 DNA sequence: TGTGCCAGCTCACCCCGCCCCGATACGCAGTATTTT. Drawing the rest from reference TRBV18 and TRBJ2-3, the complete variable domain is NAGVMQNPRHLVRRRGQEARLRCSPMKGHSHVYWYRQLPEEGLKFMVYLQKENIIDESGMPKERFSAEFPKEGPSILRIQQVVRGDSAAYFCASSPRPDTQYFGPGTRLTVL.

Worth noting for this clonotype: Compared with germline, one end of the junction differs, possibly owing to a read error. The rearrangement links TRBV6-1 to TRBJ2-6, with 7 bases that match TRBD1. This CDR3 has 19 amino acids. CDR1 and CDR2 from the germline V gene are MNHNS and SASEGT. The CDR3, as DNA: TGTGCCAGCAGCGTCAACTGGGACAGACAATACTCTGTGGCCAACGTCCTGACTTTC. Its translation: CASSVNWDRQYSVANVLTF.

This clonotype was counted ten times or more. This sequence joins TRBV19 and TRBJ1-5; 11 nucleotides align to TRBD1. CDR3 length equals 16 residues. V lost 5 bases and J lost 2; bases outside the gene matches: 5. Germline loops: CDR1 LNHDA, CDR2 SQIVND (reference sequence). The CDR3 DNA sequence: TGTGCCAGTAGTGAGGACAGGGGGCAGGGCAATCAGCCCCAGCATTTT. Translating it yields CASSEDRGQGNQPQHF. Using reference TRBV19 and TRBJ1-5 for the parts outside the CDR3, the full variable domain is DGGITQSPKYLFRKEGQNVTLSCEQNLNHDAMYWYRQDPGQGLRLIYYSQIVNDFQKGDIAEGYSVSREKKESFPLTVTSAQKNPTAFYLCASSEDRGQGNQPQHFGDGTRLSIL.

A single count supports this clonotype. This likely stems from a read error, as it lies one base from a far larger clone. The CDR3, as DNA: TGTGCCAGCAGCAGTCCTAGGGACAGGGGAGGAGAGCAGTTCTTC. Amino acids: CASSSPRDRGGEQFF. The genes are TRBV7-9 and TRBJ2-1; 10 nucleotides match TRBD1. The CDR3 runs 15 residues. The V and J ends lost 5 bases and 10 bases, in that order; junction bases with no gene match: 11. CDR1 is SEHNR and CDR2 is FQNEAQ in the germline V gene (reference sequence).

This clonotype was seen once. The rearrangement links TRBV27 to TRBJ2-1; TRBD2 aligns across 9 bases. Germline values: CDR1 MNHEY, CDR2 SMNVEV (reference sequence). With 3 bases clipped from V and 7 bases from J, the junction kept 4 bases outside the gene matches. This CDR3 is built from 14 residues. The CDR3: CASSFSGSRNEQFF. CDR3 nucleotide sequence: TGTGCCAGCAGTTTTAGCGGGAGTAGAAATGAGCAGTTCTTC.

This clonotype was recorded at least ten times. This chain connects TRBV3-1 to TRBJ1-6, with 8 bases fitting TRBD1. The germline CDR1 and CDR2 sequences are LGHDT and YNNKEL (reference sequence). V shed 5 bases, J shed 9 bases, and the junction held 9 bases outside the gene matches. This CDR3 is 15 amino acids long. For the CDR3, the DNA is TGTGCCAGCAGCGAAGGACAGGGTGGAAGTTCACCCCTCCACTTT. Protein: CASSEGQGGSSPLHF.

Remarks on this clonotype: A single base separates this from a much larger clone, so it may be a read error. The rearrangement links TRBV6-1 to TRBJ1-5; D remains unclear. Germline V gives CDR1 MNHNS, CDR2 SASEGT. This CDR3 has 13 amino acids. The CDR3 DNA sequence: TGTGCCAGCCGTGGGGATACGAATCAGCCCCGGCATTTT. Translated, it gives CASRGDTNQPRHF.

With regard to this clonotype: This may be a read error, as it is one base from a much larger clone. The chain joins TRBV6-1 to TRBJ2-3; 8 positions agree with TRBD1. CDR3 length equals 11 residues. Germline-derived CDR1 and CDR2 are MNHNS and SASEGT. The CDR3, as DNA: TGTGCCGGCAAGACAGGGGATACGAAGTATTTT. Its protein is CAGKTGDTKYF.

This clonotype was recorded at least ten times. The chain couples TRBV4-1 to TRBJ2-3, with D tentatively TRBD1 (7 bases). V was cut by 2 bases and J by 5 bases, with 14 bases left in between. Germline CDR1 is MGHRA and CDR2 is YSYEKL. The CDR3 is 15 residues long. DNA for the CDR3: TGCGCCAGCAGCCAAAACAGGGGAGGAGTAGATACGCAGTATTTT. This translates into CASSQNRGGVDTQYF.

This clonotype occurred many times. The chain uses TRBV12-3 or TRBV12-4 and TRBJ2-2, with 9 positions matching TRBD2. V was clipped by 6 bases and J by 6 bases; unmatched bases: 8. The CDR3 is made up of 15 amino acids. CDR3: CASRPGLALSGELFF. In DNA, the CDR3 is TGTGCCAGCAGACCGGGACTAGCATTATCCGGGGAGCTGTTTTTT.

The table lists this clonotype with many counts. A much larger clonotype is one base distant, so this may be a read error. The gene calls are TRBV3-1 and TRBJ1-2; 8 nucleotides agree with TRBD1. CDR1 LGHDT and CDR2 YNNKEL come from the germline V gene (reference sequence). This CDR3 spans 12 amino acids. CDR3 residues: CASPSGGSGCTF. The CDR3 region has the DNA TGTGCCAGTCCATCAGGGGGCTCAGGCTGCACCTTC.

The table lists this clonotype with many counts. The V call is TRBV12-3 or TRBV12-4, the J call TRBJ1-5, with D maybe TRBD1 (5 bases). The CDR3 has 14 residues. With 2 bases removed from V and 5 bases from J, the gap between germline ends came to 10 bases. DNA of the CDR3: TGTGCCAGCAGTTTATTCGGGGGTGATCAGCCCCAGCATTTT. Protein: CASSLFGGDQPQHF.